Shown below are 8 T cell receptor beta chains from a single sample sequenced in a study of blood T cell repertoires in COVID-19. The table came from immunoSEQ multiplex PCR; TCRdb's copy has only in-frame clones and leaves some out. The sample consists of approximately 170,000 clones, over 65% of them appearing once. The sequencing input was PBMCs or T cells enriched from blood (not recorded which). All receptors derive from a woman between 50 and 59 years old who had recovered from COVID-19.

The gene calls are TRBV27 and TRBJ2-7; 9 positions agree with TRBD1. This CDR3 comprises 16 residues. The V gene end was trimmed by 5 bases and the J gene end by 2 bases; junction bases not matched to a gene: 10. The germline gives CDR1 MNHEY, CDR2 SMNVEV (reference sequence). The CDR3 spells CASSPPGQGYAYEQYV. As DNA, the CDR3 is TGTGCCAGCAGTCCCCCGGGACAGGGATACGCCTACGAGCAGTACGTC.

J is TRBJ1-4 and V is TRBV4-3, with 7 bases that match TRBD1. J gave up 7 bases and V 0 bases, and 5 bases lay outside the gene matches. Germline V CDR1 and CDR2: LGHNA, YSLEER. The CDR3 sequence is 15 residues long. CDR3 amino acids: CASSQERQGLEKLFF. CDR3 DNA: TGCGCCAGCAGCCAAGAGAGACAGGGTCTTGAAAAACTGTTTTTT.

This clone has just one count. The gene calls are TRBV11-2 and TRBJ1-2; 8 bases agree with TRBD1. The CDR3 loop spans 12 amino acids. The V and J ends lost 5 bases and 8 bases, in that order; junction bases with no gene match: 4. Germline V lookup: CDR1 SGHAT, CDR2 FQNNGV. DNA for the CDR3: TGTGCCAGCAGCGTGACAGGGGTAGGCTACACCTTC. Translated, it gives CASSVTGVGYTF.

This clone was seen a few times. The V and J genes are TRBV6-2 or TRBV6-3 and TRBJ1-4; tentatively, D is TRBD1 (5 bases). Germline V lookup: CDR1 MNHEY, CDR2 SVGEGT. The CDR3 loop spans 17 amino acids. Trimming cost V 2 bases and J 0 bases, with 13 bases left between them. CDR3 bases: TGTGCCAGCAGTTACCGGACACGTTATGCAACTAATGAAAAACTGTTTTTT. Translated, it gives CASSYRTRYATNEKLFF.

The table lists this clone with a count of one. CDR3 loop: CASSPTPGVNNSPLHF. In nucleotides, the CDR3 is TGCGCCAGCAGCCCAACCCCAGGGGTTAATAATTCACCCCTCCACTTT. J is TRBJ1-6 and V is TRBV4-3; a possible D gene is TRBD1 (6 bases). The CDR3 is 16 residues long. The germline V gene encodes CDR1 LGHNA and CDR2 YSLEER. Trimming cost V 4 bases and J 5 bases, with 15 bases left between them.

The J gene is TRBJ1-5, the V gene TRBV5-1, with a tentative D call TRBD1 (5 bases). The CDR3 is 14 residues long. The germline V and J ends were trimmed by 0 bases and 6 bases, with 10 bases remaining between them. CDR1 is SGHRS and CDR2 is YFSETQ in the germline V gene. The DNA of the CDR3 is TGCGCCAGCAGCTTGGATCAGGGAAGTCAGCCCCAGCATTTT. Translating it yields CASSLDQGSQPQHF.

V usage is TRBV7-2 and J usage is TRBJ1-4; TRBD1 matches at 7 bases. CDR1 is SGHTA and CDR2 is FQGNSA in the germline V gene. V shed 5 bases and J 8 bases; nucleotides not matched to a gene: 11. The CDR3 runs 15 residues. The DNA of the CDR3 is TGTGCCAGCAGCGCTGGGACAGCCGTCGGGGAAAAACTGTTTTTT. Its protein is CASSAGTAVGEKLFF. The whole variable domain, filled in from reference TRBV7-2 and TRBJ1-4, reads GAGVSQSPSNKVTEKGKDVELRCDPISGHTALYWYRQSLGQGLEFLIYFQGNSAPDKSGLPSDRFSAERTGGSVSTLTIQRTQQEDSAVYLCASSAGTAVGEKLFFGSGTQLSVL.

The V and J genes are TRBV5-4 and TRBJ1-1; D not certain. This CDR3 has 15 residues. The germline V gene encodes CDR1 SGHNT and CDR2 YYREEE (reference sequence). V lost 5 bases, J lost 3 bases, and 17 bases lay in between. CDR3 nucleotide sequence: TGTGCCAGCAGTTCAGCGCGGTTCGGTTACACTGAAGCTTTCTTT. Translation gives CASSSARFGYTEAFF.